A selection of T cell receptor beta chains follows, all from one sample in a study of OX40 agonist ivuxolimab in advanced cancers. Only in-frame clones appear in the TCRdb table, and some are missing; sequencing was by immunoSEQ multiplex PCR. This table holds around 19,000 clones, less than 80% found once. The source was CD4+ or CD8+ T cells sorted from blood, collected in a trial of the OX40 agonist ivuxolimab. The receptors here all came from an adult with an advanced solid tumor such as melanoma, head and neck, liver or kidney cancer. The CDR3 runs from the conserved cysteine through the conserved F or W. D genes are given only for firm matches. Clone size is shown for a subset of rows, as once, few, many or a class of expanded clone.

abundance: once
d_gene: -
j_gene: TRBJ1-5
v_gene: TRBV15
CDR3aa: CATSRDTGGGQPQHF
CDR3nt: TGTGCCACCAGCAGAGATACGGGGGGCGGTCAGCCCCAGCATTTT

abundance: -
d_gene: TRBD2
j_gene: TRBJ2-3
v_gene: TRBV14
CDR3aa: CASSLTPGLAFPSDTQYF
CDR3nt: TGTGCCAGCAGCCTTACACCGGGACTAGCGTTTCCCTCCGATACGCAGTATTTT

abundance: -
d_gene: -
j_gene: TRBJ2-7
v_gene: TRBV10-3
CDR3aa: CATKESSYEQYF
CDR3nt: TGTGCCACCAAGGAGAGCTCCTACGAGCAGTACTTC

abundance: -
d_gene: -
j_gene: TRBJ2-3
v_gene: TRBV27
CDR3aa: CASSLAFDPTGDTQYF
CDR3nt: TGTGCCAGCAGTTTAGCATTTGACCCCACCGGAGATACGCAGTATTTT

abundance: few
d_gene: -
j_gene: TRBJ2-3
v_gene: TRBV6-1
CDR3aa: CASSAPASGDTQYF
CDR3nt: TGTGCCAGCAGTGCGCCCGCCAGTGGAGATACGCAGTATTTT

abundance: once
d_gene: -
j_gene: TRBJ1-2
v_gene: TRBV4-2
CDR3aa: CASSFKAEDGYTF
CDR3nt: TGTGCCAGCAGCTTTAAAGCTGAGGATGGCTACACCTTC

abundance: -
d_gene: TRBD1
j_gene: TRBJ2-7
v_gene: TRBV28
CDR3aa: CASSPPPGQGLFRDF
CDR3nt: TGTGCCAGCAGTCCCCCCCCCGGACAGGGACTTTTTCGGGACTTC

abundance: -
d_gene: -
j_gene: TRBJ2-1
v_gene: TRBV7-9
CDR3aa: CASSADYNEQFF
CDR3nt: TGTGCCAGCAGCGCGGATTACAATGAGCAGTTCTTC

abundance: -
d_gene: TRBD1
j_gene: TRBJ1-5
v_gene: TRBV28
CDR3aa: CASSHQGARQPQHF
CDR3nt: TGTGCCAGCAGCCACCAGGGGGCTCGGCAGCCCCAGCATTTT

abundance: -
d_gene: -
j_gene: TRBJ2-6
v_gene: TRBV1
CDR3aa: CTSRFHRAQSRANVLTF
CDR3nt: TGCACCAGCAGGTTTCATCGTGCACAAAGTCGGGCCAACGTCCTGACTTTC

abundance: once
d_gene: TRBD1
j_gene: TRBJ1-2
v_gene: TRBV7-9
CDR3aa: CASSFITGGAPYGYTF
CDR3nt: TGTGCCAGCAGCTTTATCACAGGGGGCGCCCCCTATGGCTACACCTTC

abundance: medium-sized
d_gene: TRBD1
j_gene: TRBJ1-5
v_gene: TRBV19
CDR3aa: CASSTGGELSTGNQPQHF
CDR3nt: TGTGCCAGTAGTACAGGGGGCGAGCTTTCGACTGGCAATCAGCCCCAGCATTTT

abundance: once
d_gene: -
j_gene: TRBJ2-7
v_gene: TRBV30
CDR3aa: CAWSVGRGKLYEQYF
CDR3nt: TGTGCCTGGAGTGTTGGTCGGGGAAAACTCTACGAGCAGTACTTC

abundance: -
d_gene: -
j_gene: TRBJ2-1
v_gene: TRBV11-2
CDR3aa: CASSLSLEEYYNEQFF
CDR3nt: TGTGCCAGCAGCTTAAGCCTAGAAGAATACTACAATGAGCAGTTCTTC

abundance: few
d_gene: -
j_gene: TRBJ2-1
v_gene: TRBV11-2
CDR3aa: CASSLGGANEQFF
CDR3nt: TGTGCCAGCAGCTTAGGGGGGGCCAATGAGCAGTTCTTC

abundance: -
d_gene: -
j_gene: TRBJ1-2
v_gene: TRBV9
CDR3aa: CASSVEVAGPGDGYTF
CDR3nt: TGTGCCAGCAGCGTAGAGGTCGCCGGACCTGGGGATGGCTACACCTTC

abundance: -
d_gene: TRBD1
j_gene: TRBJ1-5
v_gene: TRBV9
CDR3aa: CASSPETGPNQPQHF
CDR3nt: TGTGCCAGCAGCCCGGAGACAGGGCCCAATCAGCCCCAGCATTTT

abundance: -
d_gene: TRBD1
j_gene: TRBJ1-1
v_gene: TRBV10-2
CDR3aa: CASSLDRVDTEAFF
CDR3nt: TGCGCCAGCAGCCTAGACAGGGTTGACACTGAAGCTTTCTTT

abundance: few
d_gene: -
j_gene: TRBJ2-7
v_gene: TRBV5-1
CDR3aa: CASSLTGYEQYF
CDR3nt: TGCGCCAGCAGCTTGACAGGGTACGAGCAGTACTTC

abundance: -
d_gene: -
j_gene: TRBJ1-3
v_gene: TRBV6-6
CDR3aa: CASSYLGDTIYF
CDR3nt: TGTGCCAGCAGTTATCTTGGGGACACCATATATTTT

abundance: -
d_gene: TRBD2
j_gene: TRBJ2-1
v_gene: TRBV29-1
CDR3aa: CSVEDQWREVCNEQFF
CDR3nt: TGCAGCGTTGAAGATCAGTGGCGGGAGGTCTGCAATGAGCAGTTCTTC

abundance: few
d_gene: -
j_gene: TRBJ2-7
v_gene: TRBV7-9
CDR3aa: CASSYRTVSSYEQYF
CDR3nt: TGTGCCAGCAGCTACAGGACAGTTAGCTCCTACGAGCAGTACTTC

abundance: -
d_gene: -
j_gene: TRBJ2-1
v_gene: TRBV5-6
CDR3aa: CASSSFSGWSSYNEQFF
CDR3nt: TGTGCCAGCAGCTCCTTCAGCGGGTGGAGCTCCTACAATGAGCAGTTCTTC

abundance: -
d_gene: -
j_gene: TRBJ2-1
v_gene: TRBV7-6
CDR3aa: CASSPPLATYNEQFF
CDR3nt: TGTGCCAGCAGCCCGCCTCTAGCGACATACAATGAGCAGTTCTTC

abundance: -
d_gene: -
j_gene: TRBJ2-6
v_gene: TRBV5-4
CDR3aa: CASSSQGAGANVLTF
CDR3nt: TGTGCCAGCAGCTCACAGGGAGCTGGGGCCAACGTCCTGACTTTC

abundance: few
d_gene: -
j_gene: TRBJ2-3
v_gene: TRBV27
CDR3aa: CASGVNTDTQYF
CDR3nt: TGTGCCAGCGGAGTTAACACAGATACGCAGTATTTT

abundance: -
d_gene: TRBD1
j_gene: TRBJ2-5
v_gene: TRBV7-9
CDR3aa: CASSRLRDRGIETQYF
CDR3nt: TGTGCCAGCAGCCGACTCCGGGACAGGGGAATTGAGACCCAGTACTTC

abundance: -
d_gene: -
j_gene: TRBJ2-2
v_gene: TRBV19
CDR3aa: CASSMGRSLAGELFF
CDR3nt: TGTGCCAGTAGTATGGGACGTAGTTTAGCCGGGGAGCTGTTTTTT

abundance: few
d_gene: TRBD2
j_gene: TRBJ2-1
v_gene: TRBV11-3
CDR3aa: CASSQGTSGNEQFF
CDR3nt: TGTGCCAGCAGCCAAGGGACTAGCGGAAATGAGCAGTTCTTC

abundance: -
d_gene: TRBD1
j_gene: TRBJ2-7
v_gene: TRBV4-3
CDR3aa: CASSLGQGESYEQYF
CDR3nt: TGCGCCAGCAGCCTCGGACAGGGAGAATCCTACGAGCAGTACTTC

abundance: -
d_gene: -
j_gene: TRBJ2-7
v_gene: TRBV30
CDR3aa: CAWSVNTGIAYEQYF
CDR3nt: TGTGCCTGGAGTGTAAATACAGGGATAGCCTACGAGCAGTACTTC

abundance: medium-sized
d_gene: -
j_gene: TRBJ1-2
v_gene: TRBV28
CDR3aa: CASSFEFRSGYTF
CDR3nt: TGTGCCAGCAGTTTTGAGTTCAGAAGCGGCTACACCTTC

abundance: few
d_gene: TRBD2
j_gene: TRBJ2-7
v_gene: TRBV27
CDR3aa: CASRRGSGNPYEQYF
CDR3nt: TGTGCCAGCAGGCGGGGTAGCGGGAACCCCTACGAGCAGTACTTC

abundance: -
d_gene: TRBD2
j_gene: TRBJ2-1
v_gene: TRBV5-1
CDR3aa: CASSFPGLAGARDEQFF
CDR3nt: TGCGCCAGCAGCTTTCCGGGACTAGCGGGAGCGAGGGATGAGCAGTTCTTC

abundance: -
d_gene: TRBD2
j_gene: TRBJ2-1
v_gene: TRBV9
CDR3aa: CASSGERGTYNEQFF
CDR3nt: TGTGCCAGCAGCGGCGAGCGGGGGACCTACAATGAGCAGTTCTTC

abundance: -
d_gene: -
j_gene: TRBJ2-2
v_gene: TRBV4-3
CDR3aa: CASSPGVGGELFF
CDR3nt: TGCGCCAGCAGCCCGGGAGTCGGCGGGGAGCTGTTTTTT

abundance: once
d_gene: -
j_gene: TRBJ2-1
v_gene: TRBV4-2
CDR3aa: CASSQAYGLHGYEQFF
CDR3nt: TGTGCCAGCAGCCAAGCCTACGGCTTACACGGCTATGAGCAGTTCTTC

abundance: -
d_gene: -
j_gene: TRBJ2-1
v_gene: TRBV7-9
CDR3aa: CASSLIGGLYNEQFF
CDR3nt: TGTGCCAGCAGCTTAATCGGTGGTCTCTACAATGAGCAGTTCTTC

abundance: -
d_gene: TRBD1
j_gene: TRBJ2-7
v_gene: TRBV27
CDR3aa: CASSSGTGPYEQYF
CDR3nt: TGTGCCAGCAGTTCCGGGACAGGGCCCTACGAGCAGTACTTC

abundance: -
d_gene: TRBD2
j_gene: TRBJ2-7
v_gene: TRBV29-1
CDR3aa: CSATSWGGRARYEQYF
CDR3nt: TGCAGCGCTACCTCGTGGGGCGGGAGGGCCCGCTACGAGCAGTACTTC

abundance: few
d_gene: -
j_gene: TRBJ2-7
v_gene: TRBV4-1
CDR3aa: CASSQAQAGPYEQYF
CDR3nt: TGCGCCAGCAGCCAAGCACAAGCAGGGCCCTACGAGCAGTACTTC

abundance: -
d_gene: TRBD1
j_gene: TRBJ1-3
v_gene: TRBV28
CDR3aa: CASSFHYFTGEDHSGNTIYF
CDR3nt: TGTGCCAGCAGTTTTCACTATTTCACAGGGGAAGATCACTCTGGAAACACCATATATTTT

abundance: -
d_gene: -
j_gene: TRBJ2-3
v_gene: TRBV7-9
CDR3aa: CASSLVGPTDTQYF
CDR3nt: TGTGCCAGCAGCTTAGTAGGCCCAACAGATACGCAGTATTTT

abundance: -
d_gene: -
j_gene: TRBJ2-1
v_gene: TRBV7-8
CDR3aa: CASSSIRTTNYNEQFF
CDR3nt: TGTGCCAGCAGCTCTATTCGGACTACCAACTACAATGAGCAGTTCTTC

abundance: -
d_gene: -
j_gene: TRBJ2-3
v_gene: TRBV4-1
CDR3aa: CASSYNIIRGRELSTDTQYF
CDR3nt: TGCGCCAGCAGCTACAACATAATCAGGGGAAGGGAACTTAGCACAGATACGCAGTATTTT

abundance: -
d_gene: -
j_gene: TRBJ2-1
v_gene: TRBV7-8
CDR3aa: CASSANRVEQFF
CDR3nt: TGTGCCAGCAGCGCCAACAGGGTAGAACAGTTCTTC

abundance: -
d_gene: -
j_gene: TRBJ1-1
v_gene: TRBV27
CDR3aa: CASRVTLTEYITEAFF
CDR3nt: TGTGCCAGCAGGGTAACTCTGACAGAATACATCACTGAAGCTTTCTTT

abundance: -
d_gene: TRBD2
j_gene: TRBJ2-3
v_gene: TRBV5-1
CDR3aa: CASSLWLAGQGGDTQYF
CDR3nt: TGCGCCAGCAGCTTGTGGCTAGCGGGACAAGGAGGAGATACGCAGTATTTT

abundance: -
d_gene: TRBD1
j_gene: TRBJ2-5
v_gene: TRBV28
CDR3aa: CASRGVTIHTGGQETQYF
CDR3nt: TGTGCCAGCAGAGGGGTGACAATACATACAGGGGGCCAAGAGACCCAGTACTTC

abundance: few
d_gene: -
j_gene: TRBJ1-6
v_gene: TRBV6-5
CDR3aa: CASSLGSSYNSPLHF
CDR3nt: TGTGCCAGCAGTTTGGGTAGCTCCTATAATTCACCCCTCCACTTT

abundance: few
d_gene: TRBD2
j_gene: TRBJ2-3
v_gene: TRBV27
CDR3aa: CASSLSPAGSTDTQYF
CDR3nt: TGTGCCAGCAGTTTATCACCAGCGGGAAGCACAGATACGCAGTATTTT

abundance: -
d_gene: -
j_gene: TRBJ2-1
v_gene: TRBV27
CDR3aa: CASSPTRGNEQFF
CDR3nt: TGTGCCAGCAGTCCAACCAGGGGCAATGAGCAGTTCTTC

abundance: -
d_gene: -
j_gene: TRBJ2-4
v_gene: TRBV27
CDR3aa: CASRHQGIQYF
CDR3nt: TGTGCCAGCAGGCACCAGGGAATTCAGTACTTC

abundance: -
d_gene: TRBD2
j_gene: TRBJ2-3
v_gene: TRBV4-2
CDR3aa: CASSQMDREGDTQYF
CDR3nt: TGTGCCAGCAGCCAGATGGATCGGGAGGGAGATACGCAGTATTTT

abundance: once
d_gene: -
j_gene: TRBJ2-1
v_gene: TRBV9
CDR3aa: CASSQSIAGGNEQFF
CDR3nt: TGTGCCAGCAGCCAAAGCATAGCTGGGGGCAATGAGCAGTTCTTC

abundance: few
d_gene: -
j_gene: TRBJ2-7
v_gene: TRBV6-5
CDR3aa: CASSYSDGYEQYF
CDR3nt: TGTGCCAGCAGTTACTCGGACGGATACGAGCAGTACTTC

abundance: -
d_gene: -
j_gene: TRBJ2-5
v_gene: TRBV5-5
CDR3aa: CASSPNQETQYF
CDR3nt: TGTGCCAGCAGCCCTAACCAAGAGACCCAGTACTTC

abundance: -
d_gene: -
j_gene: TRBJ2-5
v_gene: TRBV2
CDR3aa: CASSEAGQLGETQYF
CDR3nt: TGTGCCAGCAGTGAAGCGGGCCAGCTGGGAGAGACCCAGTACTTC

abundance: -
d_gene: TRBD1
j_gene: TRBJ1-3
v_gene: TRBV15
CDR3aa: CATSRDLYGTASSGNTIYF
CDR3nt: TGTGCCACCAGCAGAGATTTATATGGGACAGCGAGCTCTGGAAACACCATATATTTT

abundance: -
d_gene: TRBD1
j_gene: TRBJ2-7
v_gene: TRBV7-9
CDR3aa: CASSPPGTGAYEQYF
CDR3nt: TGTGCCAGCAGCCCACCCGGGACAGGGGCCTACGAGCAGTACTTC